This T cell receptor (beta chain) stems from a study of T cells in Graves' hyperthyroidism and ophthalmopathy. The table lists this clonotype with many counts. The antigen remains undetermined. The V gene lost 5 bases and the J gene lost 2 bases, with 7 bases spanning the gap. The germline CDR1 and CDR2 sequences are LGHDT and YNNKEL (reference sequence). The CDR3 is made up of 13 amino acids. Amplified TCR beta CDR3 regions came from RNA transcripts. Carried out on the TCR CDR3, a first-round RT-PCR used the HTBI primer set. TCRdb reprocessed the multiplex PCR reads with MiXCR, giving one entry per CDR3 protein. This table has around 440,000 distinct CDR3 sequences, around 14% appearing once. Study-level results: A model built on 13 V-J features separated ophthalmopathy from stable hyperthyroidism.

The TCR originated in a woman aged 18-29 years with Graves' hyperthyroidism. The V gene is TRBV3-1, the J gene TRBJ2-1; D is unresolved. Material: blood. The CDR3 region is CASSSKTYNEQFF. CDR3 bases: TGTGCCAGCAGCTCGAAGACCTACAATGAGCAGTTCTTC.